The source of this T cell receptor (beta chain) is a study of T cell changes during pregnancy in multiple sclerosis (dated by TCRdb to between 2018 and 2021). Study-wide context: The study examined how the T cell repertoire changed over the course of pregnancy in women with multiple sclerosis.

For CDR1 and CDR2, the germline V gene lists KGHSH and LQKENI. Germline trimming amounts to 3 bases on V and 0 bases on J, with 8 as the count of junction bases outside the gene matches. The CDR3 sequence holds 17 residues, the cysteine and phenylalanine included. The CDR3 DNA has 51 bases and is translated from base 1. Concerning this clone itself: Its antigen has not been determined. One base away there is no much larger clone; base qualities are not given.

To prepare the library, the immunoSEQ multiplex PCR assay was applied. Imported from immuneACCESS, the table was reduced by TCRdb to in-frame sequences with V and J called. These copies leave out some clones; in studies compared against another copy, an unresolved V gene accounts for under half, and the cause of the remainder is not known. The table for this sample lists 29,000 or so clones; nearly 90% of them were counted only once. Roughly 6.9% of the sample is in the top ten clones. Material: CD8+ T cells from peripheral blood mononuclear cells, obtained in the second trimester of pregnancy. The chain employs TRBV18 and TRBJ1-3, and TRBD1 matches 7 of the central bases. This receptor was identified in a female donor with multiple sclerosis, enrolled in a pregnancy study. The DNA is TGTGCCAGCTCACCGTCGACTTCAGGGGGCTCTGGAAACACCATATATTTT. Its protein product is CASSPSTSGGSGNTIYF.